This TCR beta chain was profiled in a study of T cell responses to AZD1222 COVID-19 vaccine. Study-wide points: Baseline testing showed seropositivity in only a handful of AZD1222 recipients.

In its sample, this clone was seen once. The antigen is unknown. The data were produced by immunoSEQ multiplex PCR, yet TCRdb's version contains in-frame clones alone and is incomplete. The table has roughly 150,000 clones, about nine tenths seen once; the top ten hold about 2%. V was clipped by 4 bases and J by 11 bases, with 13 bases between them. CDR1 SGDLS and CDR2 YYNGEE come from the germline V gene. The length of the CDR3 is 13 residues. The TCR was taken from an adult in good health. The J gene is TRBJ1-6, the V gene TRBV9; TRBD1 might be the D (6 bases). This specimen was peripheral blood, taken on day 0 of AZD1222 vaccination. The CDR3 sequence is CASSTYRDTPLHF. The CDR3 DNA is TGTGCCAGCAGCACATACAGGGATACACCCCTCCACTTT.